These T cell receptor beta chains were read from a single sample in a study of blood T cell repertoires in COVID-19. Clones were sequenced by immunoSEQ multiplex PCR, and TCRdb holds only the in-frame ones, with some missing. The table lists 200,000 to 250,000 clones, around 82% of them singletons, with 6.5% to 9% in the top ten. The specimen sequenced was PBMCs or T cells enriched from blood (not recorded which). The receptors here all came from a woman aged 40-49 years with acute COVID-19. CDR3s include the opening cysteine and the closing phenylalanine or tryptophan. The order of the fields is J gene, clone size, V gene, D gene, CDR3 DNA, CDR3 protein. A D gene is named only where the DNA matches it firmly. Clone sizes are given selectively: once, few, many, or a class where the clone is expanded.

J gene: TRBJ2-7; clone size: .; V gene: TRBV6-5; D gene: TRBD2; CDR3 DNA: TGTGCCAGCGGACAACTAGCGGGGGAAGGCGAGCAGTACTTC; CDR3 protein: CASGQLAGEGEQYF
J gene: TRBJ1-2; clone size: once; V gene: TRBV20-1; D gene: .; CDR3 DNA: TGCAGTGCTAGTATCACAGTTGGCTACACCTTC; CDR3 protein: CSASITVGYTF
J gene: TRBJ1-2; clone size: .; V gene: TRBV2; D gene: .; CDR3 DNA: TGTGCCAGCAGTGAAAACCCTCGGTATTCTAACTATGGCTACACCTTC; CDR3 protein: CASSENPRYSNYGYTF
J gene: TRBJ2-3; clone size: .; V gene: TRBV29-1; D gene: TRBD2; CDR3 DNA: TGCAGCTCACTAGGGCTAGCGGGAGGAGGGGATACGCAGTATTTT; CDR3 protein: CSSLGLAGGGDTQYF
J gene: TRBJ1-2; clone size: .; V gene: TRBV6-7; D gene: TRBD1; CDR3 DNA: TGTGCCAGCAGTTACCCCCCATCGAAGGGGGCAATAGGCTACACCTTC; CDR3 protein: CASSYPPSKGAIGYTF
J gene: TRBJ1-4; clone size: .; V gene: TRBV5-1; D gene: .; CDR3 DNA: TGCGCCAGCAGCTTGGATGTAGCCGCGGGAAATGAAAAACTGTTTTTT; CDR3 protein: CASSLDVAAGNEKLFF
J gene: TRBJ1-2; clone size: .; V gene: TRBV5-4; D gene: TRBD1; CDR3 DNA: TGTGCCAGCAGCTCGGGGGGGACCGGGACAGGGAAGGGCTACACCTTC; CDR3 protein: CASSSGGTGTGKGYTF
J gene: TRBJ1-5; clone size: .; V gene: TRBV7-3; D gene: .; CDR3 DNA: TGTGCCAGCAGCCCAAACGGGCGGGATTTGATGCCCCAGCATTTT; CDR3 protein: CASSPNGRDLMPQHF
J gene: TRBJ2-7; clone size: .; V gene: TRBV2; D gene: .; CDR3 DNA: TGTGCCAGCAGTGGACAGGCACAGCAGTACTTC; CDR3 protein: CASSGQAQQYF
J gene: TRBJ2-5; clone size: .; V gene: TRBV2; D gene: TRBD2; CDR3 DNA: TGTGCCAGCAGCCTTAGCGGGGCTTCGCAGACCCAGTACTTC; CDR3 protein: CASSLSGASQTQYF
J gene: TRBJ1-1; clone size: .; V gene: TRBV3-1/TRBV3-2; D gene: TRBD1; CDR3 DNA: TGTGCCAGCAGCCAAAACCCTGAGGTTCAGGGGGACACTGAAGCTTTCTTT; CDR3 protein: CASSQNPEVQGDTEAFF
J gene: TRBJ2-7; clone size: .; V gene: TRBV10-3; D gene: TRBD2; CDR3 DNA: TGTGCCATCATGGCTAGCGGGAGGTACGAGCAGTACTTC; CDR3 protein: CAIMASGRYEQYF